This T cell receptor (beta chain) was identified during a study of shared clonotypes between healthy human individuals (dated by TCRdb to between 2020 and 2021). Background on the whole study: The cohort included three men and two women between 18 and 49 years of age. Leukapheresis yielded between about 0.85 and 9 billion PBMCs per donor. To increase sequencing depth and limit assay-specific biases, TCR repertoire library preparation and sequencing were carried out by different laboratories using diverse techniques. The study deeply sequenced blood TCR repertoires of about 5 healthy adults to estimate repertoire size and the extent of clonotype sharing between individuals. For each donor, CD4 naive and CD4 memory were each given three plates, CD8 naive was given two plates, and CD8 memory was given one plate. On the study overall, not on this receptor specifically: Based on pairwise subsampling, the degree of clonotype sharing among donors was expected to be affected by sequencing depth. Sampling was restricted to blood, and TCR repertoires in tissues likely differ from the TCR repertoires found in blood. When a handful of donors were compared, the shared fraction of clonotypes was about 5.4% for naive CD4, around 3.6% for naive CD8, 2% to 2.5% for memory CD4, and 0.3% to 0.5% for memory CD8. Naive subsets generally had larger estimated clonotype richness than memory subsets did. The small number of donors limited the genetic and exposure-history diversity represented. Compared with non-shared clonotypes, the clonotypes found in all four sorted-subset donors had higher generation probabilities. Rarefaction of sorted-subset datasets indicated incomplete sequencing despite the large sequencing depth.

CD8 naive samples were obtained by positive selection for CCR7 among CD45RO-negative cells, yielding a CD45RA+CCR7+ population from which TemRA cells were excluded. The donors were healthy, HIV-negative adults with no recently reported acute infections or vaccinations. Every donor was a Caucasian adult living in Nashville, Tennessee, USA. Blood was obtained by leukapheresis, after which PBMCs were separated by Ficoll-Histopaque density gradient centrifugation and cryopreserved in liquid nitrogen vapor phase. Analytical flow cytometry was used to check the purity and quantity of every magnetically sorted T cell population. From each sorted fraction, genomic DNA was isolated and quantified by UV absorbance on a Nanodrop 2000c. This clone was counted a few times. Its antigen remains unidentified. No much larger clonotype is one base removed from it; base qualities were not supplied. Other nucleotide sequences from this sample produce the same CDR3.

CDR1 and CDR2 are read off the germline V gene as MNHEY and SVGAGI. The CDR3 measures 12 amino acids from cysteine to phenylalanine. Only the CDR3 region is kept as DNA, spanning 36 bases read in frame from base 1. V is pared back by 2 bases and J by 1 base, with 3 bases lying between the germline termini. Using the deep immunoSEQ assay, TCR CDR3 regions were amplified from genomic DNA by multiplex PCR. Genomic DNA extracted from each cell subset was distributed evenly over all wells of several immunoSEQ 96-well plates, and each plate served as one replicate. For sorted subsets, around 200 ng genomic DNA, equal to some 28,000 T cell genomes, was loaded into each replicate PCR. The purified libraries were quantified using a Qubit 3.0 fluorometer, sized with a Bioanalyzer 2100, and then quantified again using the KAPA Library Quantification kit. Each immunoSEQ 96-well plate was sequenced on its own single-read 150-cycle Illumina NextSeq 550 flow cell. The study's own analysis went as follows. Because only junctional sequences without quality scores were contained in the immunoSEQ output, filtering matching that applied to full-length reads could not be performed. Sequences were annotated with PyIR, a Python wrapper for IgBLAST v1.9, using IMGT germline references to assign V/J genes and CDR3. Reads with weak V/J assignments (E-value above 1e-6), missing CDR3, stop codons, out-of-frame junctions, or ambiguous translated residues were removed. V3J clonotypes were defined by identical inferred V gene, J gene, and CDR3 amino acid sequence. To compute the percentage overlap between repertoires, the number of shared unique clonotypes was divided by the size of the smaller repertoire. Repertoire richness was assessed with RTK rarefaction, the Chao1 estimator, and Recon v2.1 estimates of unobserved clonotypes. Generation probabilities for all TCRbeta clonotypes obtained by the gDNA method from a handful of donors were computed using OLGA. The clones in this table, taken by TCRdb from immuneACCESS, are in-frame only. Not every clone is retained; where verified, under half of the shortfall comes from an unresolved V gene, and the cause of the rest is unknown. V, J and clone size derive from that table, while D and trimming were established from the DNA sequence. Present in this sample are approximately 810,000 clones, approximately 92% of which were seen just once. Of the sample, nearly 25% is held by the ten largest clones.

The origin of this receptor is a man aged 30 to 45 in good health. This receptor chain uses TRBV6-5 and TRBJ2-7; the D gene cannot be named for sure. The specimen was naive CD8+ T cells sorted from blood. The cell subset or site label, read with the paper, signifies: CD45RA+CCR7+. The bases are TGTGCCAGCAGTTACGATTCCTACGAGCAGTACTTC. Its protein product is CASSYDSYEQYF.